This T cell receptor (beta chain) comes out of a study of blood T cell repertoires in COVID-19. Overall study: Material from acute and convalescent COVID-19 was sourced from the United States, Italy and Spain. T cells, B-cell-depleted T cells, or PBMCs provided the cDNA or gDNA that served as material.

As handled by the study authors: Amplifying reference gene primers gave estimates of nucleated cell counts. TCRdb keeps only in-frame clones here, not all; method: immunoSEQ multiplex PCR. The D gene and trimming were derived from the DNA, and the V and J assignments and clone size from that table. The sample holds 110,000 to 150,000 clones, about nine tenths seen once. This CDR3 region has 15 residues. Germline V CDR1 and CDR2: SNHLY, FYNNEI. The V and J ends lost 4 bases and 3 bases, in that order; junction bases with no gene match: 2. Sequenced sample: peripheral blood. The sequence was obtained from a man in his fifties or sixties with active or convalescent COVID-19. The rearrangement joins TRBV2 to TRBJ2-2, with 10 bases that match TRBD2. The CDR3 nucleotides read TGTGCCAGCAGTGCGCTAGCGGGAGACACCGGGGAGCTGTTTTTT. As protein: CASSALAGDTGELFF.